The present T cell receptor (beta chain) was sequenced within a study of siplizumab effects on memory and regulatory T cells. Findings of the study overall: Mappable alloreactive CD4+ clones averaged roughly 69% Treg-derived with siplizumab versus 26.9% in controls.

Repertoires were generated with immunoSEQ multiplex PCR, while TCRdb's copy carries only in-frame clones and drops some. The sample consists of tens of thousands of clones, around 96% of them appearing once. On this clone: The antigen is unknown.

This sequence originates from a human donor in good health. What was sequenced was naive CD8+ T cells sorted from blood.

The CDR3 DNA follows: TGTGCCAGCAGCTTAGCGGGGGGGACTGAAGCTTTCTTT. It translates to CASSLAGGTEAFF. This sequence joins TRBV11-3 and TRBJ1-1; weak D call: TRBD1 (5 bases). V lost 1 base, J lost 5 bases, and 8 bases lay in between. The CDR3 is made up of 13 amino acids. The germline V gene encodes CDR1 SGHNT and CDR2 YENEEA.